This is a list of T cell receptor beta chains from one sample in a study of T cell responses to AZD1222 COVID-19 vaccine. Assay used: immunoSEQ multiplex PCR; TCRdb lists only in-frame clones, some missing. The sample comprises about 96,000 clones, 70% to 90% of which are singletons, and less than 3.5% rests with the top ten. The sequences come from peripheral blood, collected on day 0 of AZD1222 vaccination. The receptors derive from an adult in good health. Both conserved end residues are part of each CDR3. D genes are given only for firm matches. Rows give clone size only sometimes, using once, few, many, or a class for an expanded clone.

d_gene: NA
abundance: NA
j_gene: TRBJ1-1
v_gene: TRBV2
CDR3aa: CASRAELNTEAFF
CDR3nt: TGTGCCAGCCGGGCAGAGCTGAACACTGAAGCTTTCTTT

d_gene: NA
abundance: NA
j_gene: TRBJ2-2
v_gene: TRBV11-2
CDR3aa: CASSLDWVIGELFF
CDR3nt: TGTGCCAGCAGCTTAGATTGGGTCATCGGGGAGCTGTTTTTT

d_gene: TRBD2
abundance: NA
j_gene: TRBJ2-1
v_gene: TRBV9
CDR3aa: CASSVDDAGAYNEQFF
CDR3nt: TGTGCCAGCAGCGTAGATGATGCGGGAGCCTACAATGAGCAGTTCTTC

d_gene: NA
abundance: NA
j_gene: TRBJ2-7
v_gene: TRBV7-9
CDR3aa: CASSLAAKGEQYF
CDR3nt: TGTGCCAGCAGCTTAGCGGCAAAGGGCGAGCAGTACTTC

d_gene: TRBD2
abundance: NA
j_gene: TRBJ2-7
v_gene: TRBV6-2/TRBV6-3
CDR3aa: CASSYSLADLPYEQYF
CDR3nt: TGTGCCAGCAGTTATTCCCTAGCGGACTTACCCTACGAGCAGTACTTC

d_gene: NA
abundance: once
j_gene: TRBJ2-3
v_gene: TRBV2
CDR3aa: CASLRGSTDTQYF
CDR3nt: TGTGCCAGCTTAAGAGGGTCCACAGATACGCAGTATTTT

d_gene: NA
abundance: once
j_gene: TRBJ2-2
v_gene: TRBV6-5
CDR3aa: CASRSGIGNTGELFF
CDR3nt: TGTGCCAGCAGATCCGGGATAGGGAACACCGGGGAGCTGTTTTTT

d_gene: NA
abundance: NA
j_gene: TRBJ2-3
v_gene: TRBV6-4
CDR3aa: CASSEERGSTDTQYF
CDR3nt: TGTGCCAGCAGTGAGGAGAGAGGGAGCACAGATACGCAGTATTTT

d_gene: TRBD1
abundance: NA
j_gene: TRBJ1-1
v_gene: TRBV7-6
CDR3aa: CASSRRDRVAVNTEAFF
CDR3nt: TGTGCCAGCAGCCGTCGGGACAGGGTGGCCGTGAACACTGAAGCTTTCTTT

d_gene: TRBD2
abundance: NA
j_gene: TRBJ2-7
v_gene: TRBV5-1
CDR3aa: CASSLGTSGRANYEQYF
CDR3nt: TGCGCCAGCAGCCTCGGGACTAGCGGGAGGGCCAACTACGAGCAGTACTTC

d_gene: TRBD2
abundance: NA
j_gene: TRBJ2-1
v_gene: TRBV13
CDR3aa: CASSSLIAGGYNEQFF
CDR3nt: TGTGCCAGCAGCTCCCTAATAGCGGGAGGGTACAATGAGCAGTTCTTC

d_gene: NA
abundance: NA
j_gene: TRBJ1-3
v_gene: TRBV19
CDR3aa: CASSTGFSGNTIYF
CDR3nt: TGTGCCAGTAGTACGGGATTCTCTGGAAACACCATATATTTT

d_gene: NA
abundance: NA
j_gene: TRBJ1-5
v_gene: TRBV2
CDR3aa: CASTLGRGESNQPQHF
CDR3nt: TGTGCCAGTACCCTCGGCCGGGGGGAAAGCAATCAGCCCCAGCATTTT

d_gene: NA
abundance: NA
j_gene: TRBJ1-1
v_gene: TRBV18
CDR3aa: CASSTVGQLAFF
CDR3nt: TGTGCCAGCTCAACCGTCGGACAGCTAGCTTTCTTT

d_gene: NA
abundance: NA
j_gene: TRBJ1-3
v_gene: TRBV19
CDR3aa: CASSIGGSGNTIYF
CDR3nt: TGTGCCAGTAGTATCGGGGGCTCTGGAAACACCATATATTTT

d_gene: NA
abundance: NA
j_gene: TRBJ2-1
v_gene: TRBV24-1
CDR3aa: CATSGSSYNEQFF
CDR3nt: TGTGCCACCAGCGGAAGCTCCTACAATGAGCAGTTCTTC

d_gene: NA
abundance: NA
j_gene: TRBJ2-1
v_gene: TRBV13
CDR3aa: CASSLGLGDEQFF
CDR3nt: TGTGCCAGCAGCTTAGGTTTGGGCGATGAGCAGTTCTTC

d_gene: TRBD1
abundance: NA
j_gene: TRBJ2-2
v_gene: TRBV10-3
CDR3aa: CAIRVGRGRGENTGELFF
CDR3nt: TGTGCCATCCGAGTCGGCAGGGGGCGCGGTGAGAACACCGGGGAGCTGTTTTTT

d_gene: NA
abundance: NA
j_gene: TRBJ2-7
v_gene: TRBV5-3
CDR3aa: CARSHDRIITYEQYF
CDR3nt: TGTGCCAGAAGCCACGACAGGATTATAACCTACGAGCAGTACTTC

d_gene: NA
abundance: NA
j_gene: TRBJ1-1
v_gene: TRBV19
CDR3aa: CASKPLQQEYTEAFF
CDR3nt: TGTGCCAGTAAACCCCTCCAACAGGAGTACACTGAAGCTTTCTTT

d_gene: NA
abundance: once
j_gene: TRBJ1-1
v_gene: TRBV24-1
CDR3aa: CATSDNSRGTEAFF
CDR3nt: TGTGCCACCAGTGATAACAGTCGAGGCACTGAAGCTTTCTTT

d_gene: NA
abundance: NA
j_gene: TRBJ2-7
v_gene: TRBV7-9
CDR3aa: CASSDSGGAAMYEQYF
CDR3nt: TGTGCCAGCAGCGACAGTGGGGGGGCCGCTATGTACGAGCAGTACTTC

d_gene: NA
abundance: NA
j_gene: TRBJ2-6
v_gene: TRBV6-4
CDR3aa: CASSDSGTSGANVLTF
CDR3nt: TGTGCCAGCAGTGACTCGGGGACCTCTGGGGCCAACGTCCTGACTTTC

d_gene: NA
abundance: NA
j_gene: TRBJ1-5
v_gene: TRBV7-9
CDR3aa: CASSLDGRLWPQHF
CDR3nt: TGTGCCAGCAGCCTGGACGGCCGATTGTGGCCCCAGCATTTT

d_gene: NA
abundance: NA
j_gene: TRBJ2-5
v_gene: TRBV15
CDR3aa: CATSREGGQAQETQYF
CDR3nt: TGTGCCACCAGCAGAGAGGGTGGTCAGGCCCAAGAGACCCAGTACTTC

d_gene: NA
abundance: NA
j_gene: TRBJ1-1
v_gene: TRBV2
CDR3aa: CASSEGPGSTEAFF
CDR3nt: TGTGCCAGCAGTGAGGGGCCAGGGAGCACTGAAGCTTTCTTT

d_gene: NA
abundance: NA
j_gene: TRBJ2-3
v_gene: TRBV6-2/TRBV6-3
CDR3aa: CASNPGSLDTQYF
CDR3nt: TGTGCCAGCAACCCAGGATCTCTCGATACGCAGTATTTT

d_gene: TRBD1
abundance: NA
j_gene: TRBJ2-1
v_gene: TRBV28
CDR3aa: CASSLSGQGRGNMQFF
CDR3nt: TGTGCCAGCAGTTTATCCGGACAGGGTAGAGGGAACATGCAGTTCTTC

d_gene: TRBD1
abundance: NA
j_gene: TRBJ1-1
v_gene: TRBV6-4
CDR3aa: CASSESATGGEAFF
CDR3nt: TGTGCCAGCAGTGAGTCGGCTACAGGGGGTGAAGCTTTCTTT

d_gene: TRBD2
abundance: once
j_gene: TRBJ2-7
v_gene: TRBV4-3
CDR3aa: CASSQDRLAGTYYEQYF
CDR3nt: TGCGCCAGCAGCCAAGATCGACTAGCGGGAACCTACTACGAGCAGTACTTC

d_gene: TRBD1
abundance: NA
j_gene: TRBJ2-7
v_gene: TRBV7-6
CDR3aa: CASSLAGTGGDEQYF
CDR3nt: TGTGCCAGCAGCTTAGCCGGGACAGGGGGCGACGAGCAGTACTTC

d_gene: NA
abundance: NA
j_gene: TRBJ2-2
v_gene: TRBV7-3
CDR3aa: CASSSTGPHTGELFF
CDR3nt: TGTGCCAGCAGCTCAACGGGACCACACACCGGGGAGCTGTTTTTT

d_gene: NA
abundance: NA
j_gene: TRBJ1-1
v_gene: TRBV27
CDR3aa: CASSPNWDGNTEAFF
CDR3nt: TGTGCCAGCAGTCCCAACTGGGACGGTAACACTGAAGCTTTCTTT

d_gene: TRBD2
abundance: NA
j_gene: TRBJ2-1
v_gene: TRBV28
CDR3aa: CASSLPRSSGRFYNEQFF
CDR3nt: TGTGCCAGCAGTTTACCCCGAAGCAGCGGGAGGTTTTACAATGAGCAGTTCTTC

d_gene: NA
abundance: NA
j_gene: TRBJ1-5
v_gene: TRBV28
CDR3aa: CASSLFGLNQPQHF
CDR3nt: TGTGCCAGCAGTTTATTTGGTCTGAATCAGCCCCAGCATTTT

d_gene: NA
abundance: few
j_gene: TRBJ1-2
v_gene: TRBV7-9
CDR3aa: CASSLVGYGYTF
CDR3nt: TGTGCCAGCAGCTTAGTCGGCTATGGCTACACCTTC

d_gene: TRBD2
abundance: NA
j_gene: TRBJ2-7
v_gene: TRBV11-3
CDR3aa: CASSLEEALAGFSYEQYF
CDR3nt: TGTGCCAGCAGCTTAGAGGAAGCTCTAGCGGGATTCTCCTACGAGCAGTACTTC

d_gene: NA
abundance: NA
j_gene: TRBJ2-1
v_gene: TRBV9
CDR3aa: CASSVEATGWDEQFF
CDR3nt: TGTGCCAGCAGCGTAGAGGCTACAGGGTGGGATGAGCAGTTCTTC

d_gene: NA
abundance: NA
j_gene: TRBJ1-1
v_gene: TRBV7-3
CDR3aa: CASREQTDTEAFF
CDR3nt: TGTGCCAGCAGAGAACAGACAGACACTGAAGCTTTCTTT

d_gene: NA
abundance: NA
j_gene: TRBJ2-1
v_gene: TRBV5-1
CDR3aa: CASSGGIATQFF
CDR3nt: TGCGCCAGCAGCGGGGGGATAGCGACGCAGTTCTTC

d_gene: NA
abundance: NA
j_gene: TRBJ1-6
v_gene: TRBV5-1
CDR3aa: CASSPEGRYNSPLHF
CDR3nt: TGCGCCAGCAGCCCGGAGGGGAGGTATAATTCACCCCTCCACTTT

d_gene: TRBD1
abundance: NA
j_gene: TRBJ1-2
v_gene: TRBV19
CDR3aa: CASSMDGTGGSNYGYTF
CDR3nt: TGTGCCAGTAGTATGGACGGGACAGGGGGCTCTAACTATGGCTACACCTTC

d_gene: TRBD2
abundance: NA
j_gene: TRBJ2-7
v_gene: TRBV11-3
CDR3aa: CASSLDSGSSEQYF
CDR3nt: TGTGCCAGCAGCTTAGATAGCGGGAGCTCCGAGCAGTACTTC

d_gene: NA
abundance: NA
j_gene: TRBJ1-1
v_gene: TRBV29-1
CDR3aa: CSVVMALTEAFF
CDR3nt: TGCAGCGTTGTTATGGCTCTCACTGAAGCTTTCTTT

d_gene: TRBD1
abundance: NA
j_gene: TRBJ2-3
v_gene: TRBV5-4
CDR3aa: CASSSGQSTDTQYF
CDR3nt: TGTGCCAGCAGCTCGGGACAGAGCACAGATACGCAGTATTTT

d_gene: NA
abundance: once
j_gene: TRBJ1-2
v_gene: TRBV6-6
CDR3aa: CASSYGQYGYTF
CDR3nt: TGTGCCAGCAGTTATGGACAGTATGGCTACACCTTC

d_gene: TRBD2
abundance: NA
j_gene: TRBJ2-2
v_gene: TRBV5-5
CDR3aa: CASSWTSGNTGELFF
CDR3nt: TGTGCCAGCAGCTGGACTAGCGGGAACACCGGGGAGCTGTTTTTT

d_gene: TRBD1
abundance: NA
j_gene: TRBJ1-5
v_gene: TRBV6-6
CDR3aa: CASREKGQRNQPQHF
CDR3nt: TGTGCCAGCAGAGAGAAGGGACAGAGAAATCAGCCCCAGCATTTT

d_gene: TRBD1
abundance: NA
j_gene: TRBJ1-2
v_gene: TRBV2
CDR3aa: CASKDRGNYGYTF
CDR3nt: TGTGCCAGCAAGGACAGGGGTAACTATGGCTACACCTTC

d_gene: TRBD1
abundance: NA
j_gene: TRBJ2-3
v_gene: TRBV6-2/TRBV6-3
CDR3aa: CASTYSGQGADTQYF
CDR3nt: TGTGCCAGCACCTACTCTGGACAGGGGGCAGATACGCAGTATTTT

d_gene: NA
abundance: NA
j_gene: TRBJ2-2
v_gene: TRBV11-2
CDR3aa: CASSLVGGRVTGELFF
CDR3nt: TGTGCCAGCAGCTTAGTCGGAGGCAGGGTCACCGGGGAGCTGTTTTTT

d_gene: TRBD2
abundance: NA
j_gene: TRBJ2-2
v_gene: TRBV7-3
CDR3aa: CASSLTPSGINTGELFF
CDR3nt: TGTGCCAGCAGCTTAACGCCTAGCGGGATAAACACCGGGGAGCTGTTTTTT

d_gene: NA
abundance: NA
j_gene: TRBJ1-3
v_gene: TRBV6-1
CDR3aa: CASSEGVSAGGTIYF
CDR3nt: TGTGCCAGCAGTGAAGGGGTATCCGCCGGTGGCACCATATATTTT

d_gene: TRBD1
abundance: NA
j_gene: TRBJ1-1
v_gene: TRBV6-5
CDR3aa: CASSPTGGANTEAFF
CDR3nt: TGTGCCAGCAGTCCTACAGGGGGCGCGAACACTGAAGCTTTCTTT